The clone carrying this T cell receptor beta chain was detected only a few times. In the original analysis: Reference gene primer amplification gave estimated nucleated cell counts. The table came from immunoSEQ multiplex PCR; TCRdb's copy has only in-frame clones and leaves some out. The DNA was the basis for D and trimming; V, J and clone size are from that table. The sample has hundreds of thousands of clones, around 82% seen once. The data originate from a study of blood T cell repertoires in COVID-19. The overall study: Samples of COVID-19 (acute and convalescent) were obtained from the United States, Italy and Spain. T cells, B-cell-depleted T cells, or PBMCs supplied cDNA or gDNA.

The sequence was collected from a woman at least 80 years old with active or convalescent COVID-19. Sequencing used peripheral blood.

CDR3 sequence: CASSLTWQAPEAFF. CDR3 sequence (DNA): TGTGCCAGCAGCTTAACATGGCAGGCGCCGGAAGCTTTCTTT. This chain joins TRBV11-3 and TRBJ1-1; D gene ambiguous. Germline V CDR1 and CDR2: SGHNT, YENEEA. The CDR3 loop spans 14 amino acids. The V and J ends lost 2 bases and 8 bases respectively, with 15 bases between them. Full variable domain (outside the CDR3, taken from reference TRBV11-3 and TRBJ1-1): EAGVVQSPRYKIIEKKQPVAFWCNPISGHNTLYWYLQNLGQGPELLIRYENEEAVDDSQLPKDRFSAERLKGVDSTLKIQPAELGDSAVYLCASSLTWQAPEAFFGQGTRLTVV.